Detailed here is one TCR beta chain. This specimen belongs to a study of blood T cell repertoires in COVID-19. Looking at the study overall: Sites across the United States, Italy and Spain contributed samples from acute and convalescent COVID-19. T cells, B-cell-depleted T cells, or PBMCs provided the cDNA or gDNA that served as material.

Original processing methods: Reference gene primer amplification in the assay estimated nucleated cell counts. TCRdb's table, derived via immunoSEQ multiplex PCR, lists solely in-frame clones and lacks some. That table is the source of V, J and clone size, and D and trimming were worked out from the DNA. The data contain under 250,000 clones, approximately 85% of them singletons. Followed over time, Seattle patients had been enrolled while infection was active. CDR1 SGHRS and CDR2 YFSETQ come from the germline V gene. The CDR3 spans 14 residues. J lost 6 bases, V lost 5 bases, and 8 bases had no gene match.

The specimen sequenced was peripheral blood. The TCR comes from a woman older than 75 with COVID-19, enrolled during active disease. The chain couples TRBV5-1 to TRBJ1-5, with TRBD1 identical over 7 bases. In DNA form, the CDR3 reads TGCGCCAGCAGGAGACAGGGTTCGAGTCAGCCCCAGCATTTT. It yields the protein CASRRQGSSQPQHF.